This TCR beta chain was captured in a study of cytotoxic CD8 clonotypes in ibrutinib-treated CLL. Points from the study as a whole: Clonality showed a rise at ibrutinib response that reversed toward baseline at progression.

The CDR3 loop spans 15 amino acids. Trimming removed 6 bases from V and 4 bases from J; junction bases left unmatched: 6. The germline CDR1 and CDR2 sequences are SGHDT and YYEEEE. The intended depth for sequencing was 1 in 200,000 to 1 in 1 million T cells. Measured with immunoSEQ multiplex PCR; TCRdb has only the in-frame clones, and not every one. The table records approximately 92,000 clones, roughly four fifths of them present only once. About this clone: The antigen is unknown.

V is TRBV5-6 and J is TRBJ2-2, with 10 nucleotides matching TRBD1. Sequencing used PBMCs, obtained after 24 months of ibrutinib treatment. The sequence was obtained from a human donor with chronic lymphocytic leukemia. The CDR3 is CASNYRDRGTGELFF. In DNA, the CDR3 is TGTGCCAGCAACTACCGGGACAGGGGCACCGGGGAGCTGTTTTTT.